Here is one T cell receptor beta chain with its context. Seattle's enrolled individuals joined amid active infection and were then monitored longitudinally. V trimming: 2 bases; J trimming: 1 base; junction bases outside the gene matches: 4. The CDR3 is 15 amino acids. Per the germline V gene, CDR1 is MNHNS and CDR2 is SASEGT. These data come from a study of blood T cell repertoires in COVID-19. In the original processing: From reference gene primer amplification, estimates of nucleated cell counts were derived. Produced via immunoSEQ multiplex PCR; TCRdb's table is partial and in-frame only. The V and J calls and clone size are taken from that table; D and trimming were inferred from the DNA. The repertoire consists of about 170,000 clones, with about 85% occurring once and the leading ten covering around 6.9%.

The sequenced sample consisted of peripheral blood. V gene TRBV6-1 combines with J gene TRBJ2-5; 7 nucleotides align to TRBD1. The sequence was collected from an elderly man with COVID-19, enrolled during active disease. The DNA of the CDR3 is TGTGCCAGCAGTGAAACCCACAGGGGCCAAGAGACCCAGTACTTC. Translating gives CASSETHRGQETQYF.